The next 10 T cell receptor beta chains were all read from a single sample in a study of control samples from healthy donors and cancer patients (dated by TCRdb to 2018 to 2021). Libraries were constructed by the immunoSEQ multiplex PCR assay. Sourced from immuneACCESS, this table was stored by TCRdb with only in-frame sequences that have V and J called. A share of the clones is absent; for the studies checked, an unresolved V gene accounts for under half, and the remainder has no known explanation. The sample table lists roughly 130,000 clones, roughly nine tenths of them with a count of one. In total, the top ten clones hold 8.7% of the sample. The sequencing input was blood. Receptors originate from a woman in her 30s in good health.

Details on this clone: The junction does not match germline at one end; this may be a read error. CDR3 sequence reads: CASSWFGQESQYF. The CDR3 DNA reads as TGTGCCAGCAGCTGGTTCGGACAAGAGAGCCAGTACTTC. V is TRBV7-2 and J is TRBJ2-5, with D perhaps TRBD1 (5 bases). The CDR3 has 13 amino acids. Germline-derived CDR1 and CDR2 are SGHTA and FQGNSA.

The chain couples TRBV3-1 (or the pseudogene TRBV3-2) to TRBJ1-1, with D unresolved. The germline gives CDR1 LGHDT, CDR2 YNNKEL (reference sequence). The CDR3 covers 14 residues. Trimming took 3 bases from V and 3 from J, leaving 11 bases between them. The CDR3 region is CASSQTPEYTEAFF. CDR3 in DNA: TGTGCCAGCAGCCAGACCCCAGAGTACACTGAAGCTTTCTTT.

CDR3 amino acids: CASSRDPGQGWTEAFF. CDR3 nucleotide sequence: TGCGCCAGCAGCCGGGACCCAGGACAGGGATGGACTGAAGCTTTCTTT. The V gene is TRBV4-1, the J gene TRBJ1-1, with TRBD1 matching over 8 bases. This CDR3 contains 16 residues. The germline V gene has CDR1 MGHRA and CDR2 YSYEKL. V was pared by 4 bases and J by 5 bases, with 12 bases of the junction left unmatched.

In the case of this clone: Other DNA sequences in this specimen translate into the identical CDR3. CDR3 region: CASSLGPYNEQFF. CDR3 nucleotide sequence: TGTGCCAGCAGCTTAGGGCCATACAATGAGCAGTTCTTC. J is TRBJ2-1 and V is TRBV11-2; D gene ambiguous. CDR3 length: 13 amino acids. Germline loops: CDR1 SGHAT, CDR2 FQNNGV. V was pared by 1 base and J by 4 bases, with 5 bases between.

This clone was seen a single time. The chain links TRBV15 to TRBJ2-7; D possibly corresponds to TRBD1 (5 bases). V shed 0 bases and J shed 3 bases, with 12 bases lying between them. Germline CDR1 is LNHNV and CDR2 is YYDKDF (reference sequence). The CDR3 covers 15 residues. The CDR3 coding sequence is TGTGCCACCAGCAGAGATAAAAAGGGGAACTACGAGCAGTACTTC. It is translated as CATSRDKKGNYEQYF.

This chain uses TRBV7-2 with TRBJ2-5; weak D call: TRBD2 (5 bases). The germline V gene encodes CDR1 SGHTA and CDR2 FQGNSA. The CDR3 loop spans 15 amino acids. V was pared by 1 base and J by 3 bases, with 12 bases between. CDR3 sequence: CASSLGFDYEETQYF. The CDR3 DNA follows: TGTGCCAGCAGCTTAGGGTTCGACTACGAAGAGACCCAGTACTTC.

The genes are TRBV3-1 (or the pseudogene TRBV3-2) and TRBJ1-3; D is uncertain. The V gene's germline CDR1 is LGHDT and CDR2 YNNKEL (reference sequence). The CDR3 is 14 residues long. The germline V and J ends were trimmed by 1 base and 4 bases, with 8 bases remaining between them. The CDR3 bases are TGTGCCAGCAGCCAAGGGAGTGCAGGAAACACCATATATTTT. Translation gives CASSQGSAGNTIYF.

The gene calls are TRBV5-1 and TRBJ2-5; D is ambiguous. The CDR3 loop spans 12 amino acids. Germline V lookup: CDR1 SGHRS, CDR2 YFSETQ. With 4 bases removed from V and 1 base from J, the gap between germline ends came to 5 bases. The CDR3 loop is CASSAVQETQYF. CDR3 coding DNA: TGCGCCAGCAGCGCGGTCCAAGAGACCCAGTACTTC.

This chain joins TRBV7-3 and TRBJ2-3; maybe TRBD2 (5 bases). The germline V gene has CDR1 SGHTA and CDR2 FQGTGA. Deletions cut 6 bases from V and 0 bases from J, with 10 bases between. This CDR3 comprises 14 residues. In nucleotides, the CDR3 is TGTGCCAGCAGGGCCGGGGTTAGCACAGATACGCAGTATTTT. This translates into CASRAGVSTDTQYF. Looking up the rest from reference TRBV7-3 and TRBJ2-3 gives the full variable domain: GAGVSQTPSNKVTEKGKYVELRCDPISGHTALYWYRQSLGQGPEFLIYFQGTGAADDSGLPNDRFFAVRPEGSVSTLKIQRTERGDSAVYLCASRAGVSTDTQYFGPGTRLTVL.

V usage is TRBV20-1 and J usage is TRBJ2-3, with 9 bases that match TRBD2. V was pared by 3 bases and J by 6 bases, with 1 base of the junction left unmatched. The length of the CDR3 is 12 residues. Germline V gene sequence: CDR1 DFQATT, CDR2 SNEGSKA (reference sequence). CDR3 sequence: CSASLAGDTQYF. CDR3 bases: TGCAGTGCTAGTCTAGCGGGGGATACGCAGTATTTT.